These 28 T cell receptor beta chains were all obtained from the same sample, sequenced in a study of cytomegalovirus exposure and HLA in healthy donors. Primers: 60 Vbeta forward and 13 Jbeta reverse. TCRdb's copy holds only in-frame clones and misses some; the assay was immunoSEQ multiplex PCR. This table has about 100,000 clones, approximately 79% appearing once. Sequencing was carried out using PBMCs. Source of these receptors: a woman aged 40 to 50 in good health and CMV-seropositive.

The V gene is TRBV7-6, the J gene TRBJ1-4, with 7 nucleotides matching TRBD1. V trimming: 5 bases; J trimming: 3 bases; junction bases outside the gene matches: 3. This CDR3 is 14 amino acids long. Germline V CDR1 and CDR2: SGHVS, FNYEAQ. CDR3: CASSRQGANEKLFF. Here the CDR3 DNA reads TGTGCCAGCAGCCGACAGGGCGCTAATGAAAAACTGTTTTTT.

The genes are TRBV29-1 and TRBJ2-1, with TRBD2 matching over 10 bases. The CDR3 is made up of 13 amino acids. The germline V gene has CDR1 SQVTM and CDR2 ANQGSEA. V gave up 4 bases and J gave up 8 bases; unmatched junction bases: 5. The CDR3 spells CSVVKRGGHEQFF. The CDR3 coding sequence is TGCAGCGTTGTCAAGCGGGGGGGCCATGAGCAGTTCTTC.

The chain combines TRBV10-3 with TRBJ2-1, with 10 bases matching TRBD2. With V trimmed by 7 bases and J by 8 bases, 8 bases remained unmatched. The CDR3 is made up of 14 amino acids. Germline CDR1 is ENHRY and CDR2 is SYGVKD. Here the CDR3 reads CAITGTSGVDEQFF. DNA for the CDR3: TGTGCCATCACAGGTACTAGCGGGGTGGATGAGCAGTTCTTC.

CDR3 protein: CASSLPIYPEAFF. In nucleotides, the CDR3 is TGCGCCAGCAGCCTACCCATTTACCCTGAAGCTTTCTTT. V gene TRBV5-1 combines with J gene TRBJ1-1; D gene uncertain. The V and J ends lost 4 bases and 6 bases respectively, with 13 bases between them. The length of the CDR3 is 13 residues. CDR1 is SGHRS and CDR2 is YFSETQ in the germline V gene.

In this sample, this clone turned up a few times. This chain links TRBV15 with TRBJ2-6, with a possible D match to TRBD1 (5 bases). Per germline, CDR1 LNHNV and CDR2 YYDKDF (reference sequence). The CDR3 contains 19 residues. V lost 4 bases and J lost 0, with 19 bases in between. The DNA for the CDR3 is TGTGCCACCAGCATCGTGCCGGTCGGAAGGGGCTCTGGGGCCAACGTCCTGACTTTC. It is translated as CATSIVPVGRGSGANVLTF.

In its sample, this clone was seen a few times. The chain employs TRBV6-5 and TRBJ1-2, with 9 bases matching TRBD1. The length of the CDR3 is 15 residues. Trimming at V came to 6 bases and at J to 4 bases, leaving 9 bases not matched to a gene. Germline V gene sequence: CDR1 MNHEY, CDR2 SVGAGI. The CDR3 sequence is CASSPGQGQGYGYTF. The CDR3 coding sequence is TGTGCCAGCAGCCCTGGACAGGGGCAGGGCTATGGCTACACCTTC.

The V and J genes are TRBV7-2 and TRBJ1-2; D is possibly TRBD1 (5 bases). The CDR3 extends over 17 amino acids. Germline V gene lookup returns CDR1 SGHTA and CDR2 FQGNSA. The ends were cut back, 1 base at V and 0 bases at J, with 15 bases in the middle. In DNA form, the CDR3 reads TGTGCCAGCAGCTTAGGTGACAGACCGCAAGCTAACTATGGCTACACCTTC. Protein sequence: CASSLGDRPQANYGYTF.

The chain recombines TRBV6-1 with TRBJ1-5; the D gene is possibly TRBD1 (6 bases). V gave up 6 bases and J gave up 9 bases, with 18 bases separating them. The CDR3 has 14 residues. From germline, CDR1 is MNHNS and CDR2 SASEGT. The CDR3 sequence is CASRRDNRLGPQHF. As DNA, the CDR3 is TGTGCCAGCAGAAGGGACAACCGACTGGGGCCCCAGCATTTT.

CDR3 region: CASSQETGGEQYF. CDR3 nucleotides: TGCGCCAGCAGCCAAGAAACTGGTGGCGAGCAGTACTTC. V gene TRBV4-3 combines with J gene TRBJ2-7; D ambiguous. Germline V CDR1 and CDR2: LGHNA, YSLEER. V lost 0 bases to trimming and J lost 6 bases, with 9 bases between them. The CDR3 is made up of 13 amino acids.

The gene calls are TRBV5-1 and TRBJ1-2, with 10 bases matching TRBD1. With V trimmed by 1 base and J by 5 bases, 17 bases remained unmatched. Germline loops: CDR1 SGHRS, CDR2 YFSETQ. The CDR3 contains 19 residues. The CDR3 nucleotides are TGCGCCAGCAGCTTGTACCCTCCGGGACAGGGGACTCTTAGGTATGGCTACACCTTC. As protein: CASSLYPPGQGTLRYGYTF.

The rearrangement links TRBV9 to TRBJ2-3; maybe TRBD2 (8 bases). V dropped 1 base and J dropped 3 bases, with 12 bases sitting between them. The CDR3 sequence is 15 residues long. Germline assignment: CDR1 SGDLS and CDR2 YYNGEE. For the CDR3, the DNA is TGTGCCAGCAGCGTACGGGGGGGACAGACAGATACGCAGTATTTT. It yields the protein CASSVRGGQTDTQYF. The full variable domain, rest sourced from reference TRBV9 and TRBJ2-3, is DSGVTQTPKHLITATGQRVTLRCSPRSGDLSVYWYQQSLDQGLQFLIQYYNGEERAKGNILERFSAQQFPDLHSELNLSSLELGDSALYFCASSVRGGQTDTQYFGPGTRLTVL.

V is TRBV9 and J is TRBJ2-2, with 11 bases fitting TRBD2. V shed 2 bases, J shed 7 bases, and the junction held 4 bases outside the gene matches. Germline values: CDR1 SGDLS, CDR2 YYNGEE. The CDR3 extends over 15 amino acids. The CDR3 nucleotides read TGTGCCAGCAGCGTTAGCGGGGGGGCCGTCGGGGAGCTGTTTTTT. Protein: CASSVSGGAVGELFF.

The chain joins TRBV18 to TRBJ1-2; D is ambiguous. The CDR3 consists of 16 residues. Per germline, CDR1 KGHSH and CDR2 LQKENI. Between the trimmed V and J ends, which lost 3 bases and 0 bases, there was a span of 14 bases. The CDR3 loop reads CASSPLSTPANYGYTF. CDR3 in DNA: TGTGCCAGCTCACCCCTGAGCACCCCCGCTAACTATGGCTACACCTTC.

This chain uses TRBV6-1 with TRBJ2-7; TRBD1 matches 10 bases. The CDR3 contains 15 residues. Germline CDR1 and CDR2: MNHNS and SASEGT. V gave up 3 bases and J gave up 4 bases; unmatched junction bases: 6. The CDR3 DNA sequence: TGTGCCAGCAGTGAGCCGACAGGGGGCGAATACGAGCAGTACTTC. It is translated as CASSEPTGGEYEQYF.

This rearrangement joins TRBV30 to TRBJ2-5, with 11 bases fitting TRBD1. CDR3 length: 16 residues. The germline gives CDR1 GTSNPN, CDR2 SVGIG (reference sequence). Unmatched junction bases numbered 9, after V lost 2 bases and J lost 4 bases. DNA for the CDR3: TGTGCCTGGAGTTCTCCCGGGACAGGGGGGAGAGAGACCCAGTACTTC. This sequence encodes CAWSSPGTGGRETQYF.

This chain uses TRBV27 with TRBJ2-7; 9 nucleotides match TRBD1. The CDR3 is 14 residues long. Germline V CDR1 and CDR2: MNHEY, SMNVEV (reference sequence). Germline trimming cut 10 bases from V and 3 bases from J; bases unmatched to any gene: 10. The CDR3 nucleotides are TGTGCCACCCGACGGGGACAGGGCGACTACGAGCAGTACTTC. Translated: CATRRGQGDYEQYF.

The chain carries TRBV10-3 and TRBJ1-2, with 10 bases identical to TRBD1. The trim removed 7 bases at V and 7 bases at J, leaving 9 bases unmatched. The CDR3 contains 14 residues. The germline V gene has CDR1 ENHRY and CDR2 SYGVKD. DNA for the CDR3: TGTGCCATCAAAACTACGGACAGGGGGATTGGCTACACCTTC. Translating it yields CAIKTTDRGIGYTF.

The chain carries TRBV7-9 and TRBJ2-3; D unresolved. Germline CDR1 SEHNR, CDR2 FQNEAQ (reference sequence). The CDR3 contains 12 residues. V was shortened by 6 bases and J by 6 bases, with 10 bases between the two germline ends. This chain's CDR3 is CASSPQLDTQYF. CDR3 DNA: TGTGCCAGCAGTCCCCAGTTGGATACGCAGTATTTT.

The chain links TRBV4-3 to TRBJ1-5; D ambiguous. CDR3 length: 15 amino acids. V was trimmed by 1 base and J by 4 bases, leaving 11 bases between them. The germline gives CDR1 LGHNA, CDR2 YSLEER. CDR3 bases: TGCGCCAGCAGCCAAGTGAGGGAATGGAATCAGCCCCAGCATTTT. This codes for CASSQVREWNQPQHF.

This chain joins TRBV6-7 and TRBJ2-3; no clear D. TRBV6-7 is flagged as an ORF with uncertain function. This CDR3 is built from 12 residues. V lost 11 bases to trimming and J lost 0 bases, with 9 bases between them. The CDR3 DNA is TGTGCCGTCTCTCAGAGCACAGATACGCAGTATTTT. Amino acid sequence: CAVSQSTDTQYF.

The sample holds one count of this clone. The chain employs TRBV5-1 and TRBJ1-4; 7 bases align to TRBD1. V was pared by 4 bases and J by 3 bases, with 3 bases of the junction left unmatched. Germline V CDR1 and CDR2: SGHRS, YFSETQ. The CDR3 consists of 14 residues. The CDR3 DNA is TGCGCCAGCAGCCCCGGGACAGCTAATGAAAAACTGTTTTTT. Translated, it gives CASSPGTANEKLFF.

V usage is TRBV7-9 and J usage is TRBJ1-1; 7 bases line up with TRBD1. The length of the CDR3 is 14 residues. Trimming took 3 bases from V and 1 from J; bases not matched to a gene: 2. CDR1 SEHNR and CDR2 FQNEAQ come from the germline V gene (reference sequence). The CDR3 is CASSLTGSNTEAFF. The CDR3 nucleotides are TGTGCCAGCAGCTTGACAGGGTCGAACACTGAAGCTTTCTTT. The variable domain in full, completed from reference TRBV7-9 and TRBJ1-1, reads DTGVSQNPRHKITKRGQNVTFRCDPISEHNRLYWYRQTLGQGPEFLTYFQNEAQLEKSRLLSDRFSAERPKGSFSTLEIQRTEQGDSAMYLCASSLTGSNTEAFFGQGTRLTVV.

This rearrangement joins TRBV5-3 to TRBJ1-3; D remains ambiguous. TRBV5-3 is known as an ORF, though its function is uncertain. The CDR3 covers 17 residues. V was cut by 1 base and J by 0 bases, with 14 bases left in between. CDR3 protein: CARSLWSGLRSGNTIYF. The CDR3 region has the DNA TGTGCCAGAAGCTTGTGGTCAGGCTTGCGCTCTGGAAACACCATATATTTT.

Only a few counts were recorded for this clone. The chain combines TRBV2 with TRBJ1-1, with 7 nucleotides matching TRBD1. This CDR3 is built from 14 residues. The J segment lost 1 base and the V segment lost 4 bases, leaving 3 bases of the junction unmatched. CDR1 and CDR2 from the germline V gene are SNHLY and FYNNEI. The CDR3 loop reads CASSVQGPNTEAFF. CDR3 nucleotides: TGTGCCAGCAGTGTACAGGGGCCGAACACTGAAGCTTTCTTT.

This clone was counted only a few times. The chain employs TRBV6-1 and TRBJ2-5, with TRBD1 matching over 9 bases. Germline V gene sequence: CDR1 MNHNS, CDR2 SASEGT. There are 14 residues in the CDR3. The J segment lost 5 bases and the V segment lost 9 bases, leaving 10 bases of the junction unmatched. The CDR3 DNA sequence: TGTGCCAGTAACCGGGACAGGGTGGTCGAGACCCAGTACTTC. Translating it yields CASNRDRVVETQYF.

The CDR3 DNA reads TGTGCCAGCAGTTACGGGCGGGGTAATTCACCCCTCCACTTT. Its protein product is CASSYGRGNSPLHF. The J gene is TRBJ1-6, the V gene TRBV6-5; D unresolved. The CDR3 runs to 14 residues. Trimming removed 2 bases from V and 6 bases from J, with 8 bases in between. CDR1 and CDR2 (germline): MNHEY, SVGAGI.

The chain has TRBV7-6 and TRBJ2-6; the match to TRBD2 covers 7 bases. Germline V CDR1 and CDR2: SGHVS, FNYEAQ. This CDR3 has 20 amino acids. Trimming removed 0 bases from V and 2 bases from J; junction bases left unmatched: 13. In DNA form, the CDR3 reads TGTGCCAGCAGCTTAGCGGGAAAGGGCGGGGGTCCGGCTGGGGCCAACGTCCTGACTTTC. As protein: CASSLAGKGGGPAGANVLTF.

This clone appeared once. This chain joins TRBV5-1 and TRBJ1-6; weak D call: TRBD1 (5 bases). V lost 4 bases, J lost 7 bases, and 12 bases lay in between. The CDR3 is 14 residues long. Germline V gene lookup returns CDR1 SGHRS and CDR2 YFSETQ. The CDR3 DNA reads TGCGCCAGCAGCCGGGATGGGGGGAATTCACCCCTCCACTTT. Translated: CASSRDGGNSPLHF.